This T cell receptor (beta chain) was profiled in a study of blood T cell repertoires in COVID-19. Study information: The cDNA or gDNA used as material had been derived from T cells, B-cell-depleted T cells, or PBMCs.

Produced via immunoSEQ multiplex PCR; TCRdb's table is partial and in-frame only. The sample carries nearly 350,000 clones, around 86% recorded once. The J segment lost 3 bases and the V segment lost 3 bases, leaving 5 bases of the junction unmatched. This CDR3 has 14 residues. CDR1 and CDR2 from the germline V gene are LGHNA and YNFKEQ. Seattle enrolled patients during active infection and tracked them longitudinally. The specimen sequenced was peripheral blood. This chain uses TRBV4-2 with TRBJ2-7, with 7 nucleotides matching TRBD1. The receptor's source is a woman in her fifties or sixties with COVID-19, enrolled during active disease. CDR3 DNA sequence: TGTGCCAGCAGCCACTACAGGGGATACTACGAGCAGTACTTC. Protein sequence: CASSHYRGYYEQYF.